The clone carrying this TCR beta chain appeared a single time. What it binds is not known. CDR3 length: 14 amino acids. Germline assignment: CDR1 SGHRS and CDR2 YFSETQ. Trimming took 5 bases from V and 6 from J; bases not matched to a gene: 10. Over chemoradiotherapy, repertoires were sampled more than once. Measured with immunoSEQ multiplex PCR; TCRdb has only the in-frame clones, and not every one. The sample includes roughly 17,000 clones, 90% of them seen just once. This sample is drawn from a study of chemoradiotherapy in HPV16-positive cancers. Study conclusions and caveats: Candidate HPV-specific clones and E7-related TCR motifs grew in tumor during treatment.

Specimen: blood, collected from a patient who underwent chemoradiotherapy. The chain combines TRBV5-1 with TRBJ1-2; TRBD1 matches 7 bases. The origin of this receptor is a human donor with HPV-associated anogenital cancer. CDR3 sequence (DNA): TGCGCCAGCAGAGGGACAGCTAGAGAGAATGGCTACACCTTC. Its translation is CASRGTARENGYTF.